The clone carrying this T cell receptor (beta chain) turned up a few times. What it recognizes is unknown. 5'RACE with constant-segment primers yielded barcoded, UMI-tagged TCR alpha and TCR beta cDNA libraries. TCRdb independently ran MiXCR on the 5' RACE reads; one entry per CDR3 protein. The profile shows 560,000 or so distinct CDR3 sequences, around 15% of them singletons. This sample was taken from a study of T-cell memory formation after mild COVID-19. Whole-study context: For the most part, TCR clusters were specific to one donor.

Trimming took 1 base from V and 6 from J, leaving 19 bases between them. This CDR3 comprises 17 residues. Germline values: CDR1 LGHDT, CDR2 YNNKEL (reference sequence). Overall study results and limits: For second-wave clones that peaked at day 37, SARS-CoV-2 specificity went unverified.

The chain couples TRBV3-1 to TRBJ2-1, with a possible D match to TRBD2 (5 bases). Specimen: PBMCs or a T cell subset sorted from them (not recorded which). This sequence was found in an adult woman who had mild COVID-19 (a few samples of this study predate the infection). Cell type and time point are not known. CDR3: CASSQAEIISGVNEQFF. In DNA, the CDR3 is TGTGCCAGCAGCCAAGCGGAAATCATTTCCGGGGTCAATGAGCAGTTCTTC.